These 11 T cell receptor beta chains originate from one sample sequenced in a study of shared clonotypes between healthy human individuals. Repertoires were generated with immunoSEQ multiplex PCR, while TCRdb's copy carries only in-frame clones and drops some. The table includes roughly 1.5 million clones, 98% detected once. Sequenced input: naive CD4+ T cells sorted from blood. Subset here: CD45RA+ positively selected. These receptors were collected from a man aged 25 to 40 in good health.

The chain is built from TRBV5-5 and TRBJ2-2, with 8 bases lining up with TRBD1. This CDR3 is 13 amino acids long. Germline CDR1 SGHKS, CDR2 YYEKEE (reference sequence). V shed 4 bases, J shed 5 bases, and the junction held 1 base outside the gene matches. The CDR3 region has the DNA TGTGCCAGCAGCCGACAGGGGACCGGGGAGCTGTTTTTT. Protein product: CASSRQGTGELFF.

J is TRBJ2-1 and V is TRBV5-5, with TRBD1 matching 8 bases. Trimming cost V 4 bases and J 6 bases; bases outside gene matches: 18. Germline V gene data show CDR1 as SGHKS and CDR2 as YYEKEE (reference sequence). CDR3 length equals 18 residues. The CDR3 reads CASSVDRGWSKIANEQFF. DNA of the CDR3: TGTGCCAGCAGCGTTGACAGGGGATGGAGTAAGATTGCCAATGAGCAGTTCTTC.

The chain links TRBV6-1 to TRBJ1-4, with a tentative D call TRBD1 (6 bases). CDR1 is MNHNS, CDR2 SASEGT, per germline. V lost 2 bases and J lost 10, with 14 bases in between. The CDR3 contains 14 residues. CDR3 protein: CASSEQQGLGKLFF. The CDR3 DNA reads TGTGCCAGCAGTGAACAACAGGGACTCGGAAAACTGTTTTTT.

The rearrangement uses TRBV2 and TRBJ1-4, with 8 bases lining up with TRBD1. Germline CDR1 is SNHLY and CDR2 is FYNNEI. V lost 7 bases to trimming and J lost 5 bases; unmatched junction nucleotides: 3. This CDR3 is built from 13 residues. CDR3 region: CASIGTGNEKLFF. The CDR3 nucleotides read TGTGCCAGCATTGGGACAGGCAATGAAAAACTGTTTTTT.

The rearrangement links TRBV7-2 to TRBJ2-1; 8 bases line up with TRBD2. V shed 3 bases and J 4 bases; nucleotides not matched to a gene: 5. The CDR3 covers 15 residues. CDR1 and CDR2 from the germline V gene are SGHTA and FQGNSA. Here the CDR3 reads CASSLRRGEYNEQFF. The CDR3, as DNA: TGTGCCAGCAGCTTGCGGCGGGGGGAGTACAATGAGCAGTTCTTC.

J is TRBJ1-2 and V is TRBV4-1, with D hard to call. The germline CDR1 and CDR2 sequences are MGHRA and YSYEKL. The CDR3 totals 13 residues. V was shortened by 1 base and J by 7 bases, with 10 bases between the two germline ends. The CDR3 region has the DNA TGCGCCAGCAGCCAAGGTGGAGGAGGTGGCTACACCTTC. Translated, it gives CASSQGGGGGYTF.

This clone has only one observation. The chain couples TRBV7-6 to TRBJ1-2; D not certain. Looked up from germline, CDR1 is SGHVS and CDR2 is FNYEAQ. CDR3 length: 16 amino acids. V was clipped by 5 bases and J by 0 bases, with 16 bases between them. The CDR3, as DNA: TGTGCCAGCAGCCCCGGACCTAGTAGGACTAACTATGGCTACACCTTC. Translated, it gives CASSPGPSRTNYGYTF.

The J gene is TRBJ2-3, the V gene TRBV7-8, with D perhaps TRBD1 (5 bases). The V end lost 1 base, the J end lost 2 bases, and 10 bases lay between the germline ends. Germline V lookup: CDR1 SGHVS, CDR2 FQNEAQ. The CDR3 length is 15 residues. In DNA form, the CDR3 reads TGTGCCAGCAGCTTAGGTTTCAGGGACACAGATACGCAGTATTTT. It is translated as CASSLGFRDTDTQYF.

The CDR3, as DNA: TGCAGCGTTGGTTCTAGACTAGGGAACACTGAAGCTTTCTTT. The encoded protein is CSVGSRLGNTEAFF. The rearrangement links TRBV29-1 to TRBJ1-1; no reliable D call. Germline-derived CDR1 and CDR2 are SQVTM and ANQGSEA. V shed 4 bases and J shed 1 base, with 13 bases lying between them. The CDR3 loop spans 14 amino acids.

This chain joins TRBV6-6 and TRBJ2-2; the D is unclear. Trimming stripped 8 bases from V and 6 bases from J, with 10 bases between. Germline values: CDR1 MNHNY, CDR2 SVGAGI (reference sequence). The CDR3 spans 12 residues. CDR3 loop: CASDTTAGELFF. The CDR3 DNA follows: TGTGCCAGCGACACAACCGCCGGGGAGCTGTTTTTT.

The genes are TRBV10-2 and TRBJ2-6; D gene unclear. CDR1 is WSHSY and CDR2 is SAAADI in the germline V gene. V gave up 3 bases and J gave up 0 bases, with 6 bases separating them. This CDR3 is 15 amino acids long. DNA of the CDR3: TGCGCCAGCAGTGATTGGAGCTCTGGGGCCAACGTCCTGACTTTC. This gives the protein CASSDWSSGANVLTF.